Each of the 19 T cell receptor beta chains below was sequenced from the same sample in a study of blood T cells in healthy people across ages. A sample-barcoded 5' primer and a J-beta primer mix were used in a second PCR of roughly 6 to 12 cycles. TCRdb called the 5' RACE reads again in MiXCR, with one record for every CDR3 protein. Of around 620,000 distinct CDR3 sequences in the sample, about 25% are singletons; the top ten hold approximately 17%. Sample: blood. These receptors all stem from a woman aged 70-85 years in good health.

This clonotype was counted between two and nine times. The chain links TRBV7-3 to TRBJ2-7, with D maybe TRBD2 (6 bases). Germline-derived CDR1 and CDR2 are SGHTA and FQGTGA. The V end was cut by 1 base, the J end by 2 bases, with 12 bases between. The CDR3 consists of 15 residues. The CDR3 spells CASSLRNGGPYEQYF. The CDR3 DNA follows: TGTGCCAGCAGCTTAAGGAATGGAGGGCCCTACGAGCAGTACTTC.

A few counts support this clonotype. The chain joins TRBV5-5 to TRBJ2-1, with D hard to call. Germline CDR1 and CDR2: SGHKS and YYEKEE (reference sequence). The V end was cut by 0 bases, the J end by 10 bases, with 11 bases between. The CDR3 has 13 residues. The CDR3 DNA reads as TGTGCCAGCAGCTTGGCGACCTATGGGGAGCAGTTCTTC. Translated, it gives CASSLATYGEQFF.

This chain joins TRBV3-1 and TRBJ2-3; D ambiguous. The CDR3 extends over 18 amino acids. Per germline, CDR1 LGHDT and CDR2 YNNKEL (reference sequence). Trimming shortened V by 4 bases and J by 4 bases, and 24 bases separated the two germline ends. Here the CDR3 DNA reads TGTGCCAGCAGCCTCGGCATGACTGGGGTTTTCGGCGCAGATACGCAGTATTTT. This codes for CASSLGMTGVFGADTQYF.

The V gene is TRBV5-1, the J gene TRBJ2-3, with 7 bases identical to TRBD1. The length of the CDR3 is 15 residues. The J segment lost 2 bases and the V segment lost 5 bases, leaving 8 bases of the junction unmatched. Germline values: CDR1 SGHRS, CDR2 YFSETQ. CDR3 coding DNA: TGCGCCAGCAGATCCGGGACAGTAACCACAGATACGCAGTATTTT. Amino acids: CASRSGTVTTDTQYF. Using reference TRBV5-1 and TRBJ2-3 for the parts outside the CDR3, the full variable domain is KAGVTQTPRYLIKTRGQQVTLSCSPISGHRSVSWYQQTPGQGLQFLFEYFSETQRNKGNFPGRFSGRQFSNSRSEMNVSTLELGDSALYLCASRSGTVTTDTQYFGPGTRLTVL.

This clonotype was picked up many times. The chain combines TRBV6-5 with TRBJ2-5; a weak D match, TRBD2 (6 bases). The CDR3 is 15 amino acids. Trimming cost V 0 bases and J 5 bases, with 13 bases left between them. CDR1 is MNHEY and CDR2 is SVGAGI in the germline V gene. The CDR3: CASSYSYWGEETQYF. CDR3 nucleotides: TGTGCCAGCAGTTACTCATACTGGGGGGAGGAGACCCAGTACTTC.

This clonotype was counted only a few times. This rearrangement joins TRBV2 to TRBJ2-5; 7 bases are shared with TRBD1. The CDR3 has 13 residues. V dropped 5 bases and J dropped 7; count of bases not matched to a gene: 7. Looked up from germline, CDR1 is SNHLY and CDR2 is FYNNEI. CDR3 amino acids: CASSNDRDGTQYF. The DNA for the CDR3 is TGTGCCAGCAGTAATGACAGGGACGGGACCCAGTACTTC.

This clonotype was picked up a small number of times. This sequence joins TRBV5-1 and TRBJ2-5; D ambiguous. Germline assignment: CDR1 SGHRS and CDR2 YFSETQ. The CDR3 covers 13 residues. Trimming shortened V by 1 base and J by 5 bases, and 9 bases separated the two germline ends. In DNA, the CDR3 is TGCGCCAGCAGCTTGTTTCTTCATGAGACCCAGTACTTC. This codes for CASSLFLHETQYF.

V gene TRBV6-2 or TRBV6-3 combines with J gene TRBJ2-1; the match to TRBD2 covers 7 bases. The better agreement between TRBJ2-7 and the DNA end casts doubt on the J call. Germline CDR1 is MNHEY and CDR2 is SVGEGT. The CDR3 sequence is 14 residues long. The CDR3 reads CASNPPAGTYEQYF. The CDR3 coding sequence is TGTGCCAGCAACCCCCCAGCGGGAACCTACGAGCAGTACTTC.

The table lists this clonotype with a few counts. The V and J genes are TRBV27 and TRBJ2-5; TRBD1 agrees at 7 bases. CDR1 is MNHEY, CDR2 SMNVEV, per germline (reference sequence). With V trimmed by 8 bases and J by 4 bases, 16 bases remained unmatched. The CDR3 has 16 amino acids. CDR3 amino acids: CASGGQIGRRRETQYF. DNA for the CDR3: TGTGCCAGCGGGGGACAGATCGGGCGGCGTAGAGAGACCCAGTACTTC.

This clonotype was picked up one time. The chain has TRBV4-1 and TRBJ2-2, with a tentative D call TRBD1 (5 bases). The V and J ends lost 3 bases and 4 bases respectively, with 18 bases between them. The CDR3 extends over 17 amino acids. The germline V gene encodes CDR1 MGHRA and CDR2 YSYEKL. This chain's CDR3 is CASSHTDSLKSTGELFF. For the CDR3, the DNA is TGCGCCAGCAGCCACACTGACAGCCTGAAATCCACCGGGGAGCTGTTTTTT.

The chain is built from TRBV7-2 and TRBJ2-1; possibly TRBD1 for D (6 bases). This CDR3 has 15 residues. CDR1 SGHTA and CDR2 FQGNSA come from the germline V gene. Trimming cost V 1 base and J 2 bases, with 9 bases left between them. CDR3 in DNA: TGTGCCAGCAGCTTAGTGGGGGCCACCTACAATGAGCAGTTCTTC. Translating it yields CASSLVGATYNEQFF.

This chain uses TRBV25-1 with TRBJ2-3, with TRBD2 matching over 7 bases. Germline CDR1 and CDR2: MGHDK and SYGVNS. The CDR3 runs 16 residues. Trimming at V came to 0 bases and at J to 2 bases, leaving 5 bases not matched to a gene. CDR3 DNA sequence: TGTGCCAGCAGTGAATACGGCGGGAGAAACACAGATACGCAGTATTTT. Protein product: CASSEYGGRNTDTQYF.

The chain links TRBV4-1 to TRBJ2-1; 10 nucleotides align to TRBD2. The J call may be in error: the DNA end matches TRBJ2-5 better. This CDR3 is 16 amino acids long. Per germline, CDR1 MGHRA and CDR2 YSYEKL. DNA of the CDR3: TGCGCCAGCAGCCAACTAGCGGGAGATTTGTTGGAGACCCAGTACTTC. Protein product: CASSQLAGDLLETQYF.

This clonotype was observed a single time. A read error is possible here, since a much larger clone lies one base away. V gene TRBV6-5 combines with J gene TRBJ2-3, with 12 nucleotides matching TRBD2. There are 14 residues in the CDR3. Losses at the gene ends were 9 bases for V and 6 bases for J; bases not matched to a gene: 7. The germline V gene encodes CDR1 MNHEY and CDR2 SVGAGI. CDR3 sequence reads: CARSRTSGTDTQYF. CDR3 DNA sequence: TGTGCCAGAAGTCGGACTAGCGGGACGGATACGCAGTATTTT.

This clonotype occurred a few times. The chain joins TRBV7-2 to TRBJ2-1; D ambiguous. CDR3 size: 12 residues. The germline CDR1 and CDR2 sequences are SGHTA and FQGNSA. V lost 2 bases and J lost 9, with 8 bases in between. As DNA, the CDR3 is TGTGCCAGCAGCTTATGGTACGGTGAGCAGTTCTTC. This gives the protein CASSLWYGEQFF.

This clonotype appeared a few times. This chain connects TRBV27 to TRBJ2-3, with D hard to call. From germline, CDR1 is MNHEY and CDR2 SMNVEV (reference sequence). Trimming removed 6 bases from V and 1 base from J, with 8 bases in between. The CDR3 totals 13 residues. CDR3 nucleotide sequence: TGTGCCAGCAGCTTAAAGGGCACAGATACGCAGTATTTT. Encoded protein: CASSLKGTDTQYF.

This clonotype appeared a few times. The chain couples TRBV4-2 to TRBJ2-2; TRBD2 matches at 7 bases. This CDR3 region has 17 residues. After removal of 1 base from V and 4 bases from J, the junction contained 9 bases not matched to a gene. CDR1 LGHNA and CDR2 YNFKEQ come from the germline V gene. The chain's CDR3 is CASSQVPGLVFTGELFF. The CDR3 DNA is TGTGCCAGCAGCCAAGTTCCCGGACTAGTTTTCACCGGGGAGCTGTTTTTT.

The genes are TRBV12-3 or TRBV12-4 and TRBJ2-5, with a possible D match to TRBD2 (5 bases). The end of the DNA aligns better with TRBJ2-1, so the J call may be wrong. CDR3 length: 15 residues. The CDR3: CASSLSGYFYNEQFF. In DNA form, the CDR3 reads TGTGCCAGCAGTTTGTCGGGATACTTTTACAATGAGCAGTTCTTC.

The chain joins TRBV20-1 to TRBJ2-7; possible D gene TRBD2, 6 bases. The CDR3 covers 12 residues. V lost 6 bases to trimming and J lost 6 bases, with 15 bases between them. Germline V CDR1 and CDR2: DFQATT, SNEGSKA (reference sequence). The CDR3 DNA reads as TGCAGTGCCGGGGGTCAGGGTCTCGAGCAGTACTTC. Protein: CSAGGQGLEQYF.